The T cell receptor (beta chain) under discussion was sequenced for a study of cytomegalovirus exposure and HLA in healthy donors. Trimming removed 5 bases at V and 6 bases at J, with 7 bases between. CDR1 is LNHDA and CDR2 is SQIVND in the germline V gene (reference sequence). This CDR3 comprises 12 residues. The PCR had 60 Vbeta and 13 Jbeta primers. Data came from immunoSEQ multiplex PCR; TCRdb stores just in-frame clones and leaves some out. The ten top clones account for under 2%, within a sample of about 130,000 clones. The TCR was taken from a man aged 18 to 29 in good health and CMV-seronegative. The source material was PBMCs. J is TRBJ2-2 and V is TRBV19; no clear D. The CDR3 sequence is CASSPFPGELFF. The CDR3 DNA follows: TGTGCCAGTAGTCCCTTTCCCGGGGAGCTGTTTTTT.